The entry below describes one T cell receptor beta chain. The CDR3 is 12 residues long. V lost 7 bases and J 2 bases, leaving 7 bases between the germline ends. CDR1 and CDR2 (germline): SGHKS, YYEKEE (reference sequence). The data are from a study of Ad26.COV2.S vaccination and SARS-CoV-2 variants. Described treatment: 15 to 20 received Ad26.COV2.S at low or high dose, single or two shots; several received placebo; per-sample allocation not given. Samples came from day 63 after the first vaccine or placebo injection. Assay: immunoSEQ multiplex PCR; the TCRdb copy retains only in-frame clones and omits some. The top ten clones hold 2.1% of a sample with some 340,000 clones, approximately 80% of them seen once.

This chain connects TRBV5-5 to TRBJ1-3; D gene unclear. The TCR was taken from a person between 18 and 60 years old who received the Ad26.COV2.S COVID-19 vaccine or a placebo. The input for sequencing was peripheral blood, taken in a trial of Ad26.COV2.S vaccine versus placebo. The DNA for the CDR3 is TGTGCCAGCGGGCCGGCTGGAAACACCATATATTTT. This codes for CASGPAGNTIYF.